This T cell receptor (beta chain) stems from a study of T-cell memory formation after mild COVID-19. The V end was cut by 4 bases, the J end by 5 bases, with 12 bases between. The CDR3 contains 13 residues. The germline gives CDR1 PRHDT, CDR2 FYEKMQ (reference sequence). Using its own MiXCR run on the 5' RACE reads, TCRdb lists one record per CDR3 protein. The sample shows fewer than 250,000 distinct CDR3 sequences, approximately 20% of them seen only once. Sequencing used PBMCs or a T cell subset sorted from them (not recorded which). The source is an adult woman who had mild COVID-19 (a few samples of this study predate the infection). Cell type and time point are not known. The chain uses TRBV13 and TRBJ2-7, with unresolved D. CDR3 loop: CASSSRVGNEQYF. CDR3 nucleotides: TGTGCCAGCAGCTCCCGGGTGGGGAACGAGCAGTACTTC.